A selection of T cell receptor beta chains follows, all from one sample in a study of monozygotic twins with inflammatory bowel disease. With the 5' RACE reads reprocessed, TCRdb shows one record per CDR3 protein and no DNA. The sample data list about 210,000 distinct CDR3 sequences. What was sequenced was blood. The receptor source for this set is a human donor with ulcerative colitis or Crohn's disease, or a healthy co-twin of an affected twin (not recorded which). Both conserved end residues are part of each CDR3. The order of the fields is V gene, J gene, CDR3 protein.

TRBV20-1	TRBJ2-3	CSVGPRTDTQYF
TRBV24-1	TRBJ2-1	CATSVSGRKRNEQFF
TRBV18	TRBJ2-5	CASSPRVQGQETQYF
TRBV19	TRBJ1-1	CASSARPRDTNTEAFF
TRBV7-2	TRBJ2-4	CASSLFWNLAKNIQYF
TRBV12-3/TRBV12-4	TRBJ1-4	CASSFRDNEKLFF
TRBV20-1	TRBJ1-2	CSARTGTGYGYTF
TRBV3-1	TRBJ1-2	CVSSQGGTVIYGYTF
TRBV5-4	TRBJ1-2	CASSLGRGWSF
TRBV4-2	TRBJ2-2	CASSQVSRGQGGELFF
TRBV5-1	TRBJ1-3	CASSQTGADTIYF
TRBV5-6	TRBJ1-2	CASRKNQGGYTF
TRBV7-2	TRBJ1-3	CASVSAFAGTADLRSSGNTIYF
TRBV7-8	TRBJ1-1	CASSLNPGPNTEAFF
TRBV12-3/TRBV12-4	TRBJ2-1	CASNGPGDNEQFF
TRBV2	TRBJ1-4	CASKRGLEEKLFF
TRBV7-3	TRBJ2-1	CASSLGSGASYNEQFF
TRBV7-9	TRBJ1-1	CASSLDGAGLMVEAFF
TRBV19	TRBJ2-1	CASSILMGNEQFF
TRBV19	TRBJ2-7	CASSMSSGQGHEQYF
TRBV5-6	TRBJ2-3	CASSFGTGASQYF
TRBV6-5	TRBJ1-4	CASSYQQTEKLFF
TRBV6-5	TRBJ2-1	CASSYSGGGPYNEQFF
TRBV5-1	TRBJ2-7	CASSGRGGSSYEQYF
TRBV6-2/TRBV6-3	TRBJ1-2	CASSYPDYGYTF
TRBV5-1	TRBJ2-1	CASSLRLAGAYEQFF
TRBV7-8	TRBJ1-5	CASSPWTLYSNQPQHF
TRBV18	TRBJ2-5	CASSLFIAGEPQETQYF
TRBV29-1	TRBJ2-7	CSVEIGRRYEQYF
TRBV5-1	TRBJ1-1	CASSPRGTNTEAFF
TRBV7-8	TRBJ2-1	CASSPLMGHLQAEQFF
TRBV2	TRBJ1-6	CASSRDPGVNSPLHF
TRBV19	TRBJ1-3	CASSTGSSGNTIYF
TRBV5-4	TRBJ2-3	CASSPTSGPTDTQYF
TRBV20-1	TRBJ1-2	CSARGLGQENYGYTF
TRBV11-2	TRBJ1-6	CASSLVGRGRLDSPLHF
TRBV20-1	TRBJ1-2	CKPDRAAYGYTF
TRBV12-3/TRBV12-4	TRBJ1-2	CASGGTGGRYTF
TRBV28	TRBJ1-5	CASTLNRQPQHF
TRBV20-1	TRBJ1-2	CSYPGGSKANYGYTF
TRBV20-1	TRBJ2-3	CSAGSGGATDTQYF
TRBV5-1	TRBJ1-2	CASSSTENYGYTF
TRBV7-2	TRBJ1-2	CASSLGTHTNYGYTF
TRBV5-1	TRBJ2-7	CASSLGSSYEQYF
TRBV5-1	TRBJ2-5	CASSAPGQRQETQYF
TRBV7-6	TRBJ2-7	CASSLGGGTLSYEQYF
TRBV9	TRBJ1-2	CASSVATNRVRGYTF
TRBV5-4	TRBJ1-2	CASSKPGQGDGYTF
TRBV4-1	TRBJ2-3	CASRLMSGGTADTQYF
TRBV6-2/TRBV6-3	TRBJ2-7	CATGQALLHEQYF
TRBV7-9	TRBJ1-6	CASSADLSSYNSPLHF
TRBV12-5	TRBJ2-2	CASGHTGELFF
TRBV5-6	TRBJ2-5	CASSLGAGQETQYF
TRBV5-1	TRBJ2-2	CASRVGTGSTGELFF
TRBV3-1	TRBJ2-7	CAGSQTGSNEQYF
TRBV12-3/TRBV12-4	TRBJ2-6	CASSSSGWTGANVLTF
TRBV5-1	TRBJ1-4	CASSGGDRKNEKLFF
TRBV14	TRBJ2-1	CASSLGFGSLNEQFF
TRBV7-2	TRBJ1-3	CASPSSGNTIYF
TRBV24-1	TRBJ1-5	CATSEGGGRGGQPQHF